This T cell receptor beta chain was identified in a study of blood T cells in healthy people across ages. Whole-study findings and limits: Unsorted PBMCs prevented conclusive naive versus antigen-experienced comparison. Roughly linear age-related decline in beta diversity appeared, significant by age approximately 40.

The V end lost 0 bases, the J end lost 4 bases, and 11 bases lay between the germline ends. This CDR3 is built from 15 residues. Remarks on this clonotype: Its cognate antigen is unknown.

With a J-beta primer mix and a sample-barcoded 5' primer, a second PCR ran about 6 to 11 cycles. Carrying 12 random nucleotides, a template-switch adaptor labeled each individual cDNA molecule. From the 5' RACE reads, TCRdb called clonotypes with MiXCR, one entry per CDR3 protein. The table lists over 1,300,000 distinct CDR3 sequences, approximately 59% of them singletons, with over 5.5% in the top ten. Roughly 10 milliliters of peripheral blood were drawn from each donor into EDTA-treated tubes. The TCR was taken from a young man in good health. The J gene is TRBJ2-3, the V gene TRBV12-3 or TRBV12-4; D is perhaps TRBD2 (5 bases). Sequencing was done on a sample of blood. The CDR3 bases are TGTGCCAGCAGTTTAGCGCGTGAGGGTTCAGATACGCAGTATTTT. Its protein is CASSLAREGSDTQYF.